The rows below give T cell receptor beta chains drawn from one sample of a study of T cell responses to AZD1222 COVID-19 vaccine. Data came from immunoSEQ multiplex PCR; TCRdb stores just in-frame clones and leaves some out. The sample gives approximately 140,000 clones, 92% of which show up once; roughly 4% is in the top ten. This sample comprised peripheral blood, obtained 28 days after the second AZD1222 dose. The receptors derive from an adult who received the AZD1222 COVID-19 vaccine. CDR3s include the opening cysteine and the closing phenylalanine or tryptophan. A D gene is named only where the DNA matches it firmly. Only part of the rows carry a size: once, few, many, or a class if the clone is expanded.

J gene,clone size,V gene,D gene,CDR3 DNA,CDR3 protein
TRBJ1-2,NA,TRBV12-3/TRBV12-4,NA,TGTGCCAGCACGCAAAAACCTAACTATGGCTACACCTTC,CASTQKPNYGYTF
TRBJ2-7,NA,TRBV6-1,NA,TGTGCCAGCAGTGAACGTATTCAGGGACAGTACTTC,CASSERIQGQYF
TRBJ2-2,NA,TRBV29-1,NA,TGCAGCGTGGGTCCAGGGACCGGGGAGCTGTTTTTT,CSVGPGTGELFF
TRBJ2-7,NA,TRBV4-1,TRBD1,TGCGCCAGCAGCCGCGGGACAGGCCCCTACGAGCAGTACTTC,CASSRGTGPYEQYF
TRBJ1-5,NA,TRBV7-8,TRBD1,TGTGCCAGCAGCTTAGCCGGACAGGGAAATCAGCCCCAGCATTTT,CASSLAGQGNQPQHF
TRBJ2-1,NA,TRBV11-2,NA,TGTGCCAGCAGCCACGGGGGACTCTCCTACAATGAGCAGTTCTTC,CASSHGGLSYNEQFF
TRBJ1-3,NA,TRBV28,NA,TGTGCCAGCAGTTTAGGGGGAGCGGGTGGAAACACCATATATTTT,CASSLGGAGGNTIYF
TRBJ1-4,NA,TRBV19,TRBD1,TGTGCCAGTAGTCTCGGGACAGCGGCTGAAAAACTGTTTTTT,CASSLGTAAEKLFF
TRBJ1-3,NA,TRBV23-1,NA,TGCGCCAGCAGTGGACAGATTGGAAACACCATATATTTT,CASSGQIGNTIYF
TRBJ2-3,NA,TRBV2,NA,TGTGCCAGCAGTGTACTAGTTAACCCCACAGATACGCAGTATTTT,CASSVLVNPTDTQYF
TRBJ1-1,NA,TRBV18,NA,TGTGCCAGCTCGCCTCGCGGAGGGGGGAGGACTGAAGCTTTCTTT,CASSPRGGGRTEAFF
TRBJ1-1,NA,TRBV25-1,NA,TGTGCCAGCAGTGAATATCACGGGGTGAACACTGAAGCTTTCTTT,CASSEYHGVNTEAFF
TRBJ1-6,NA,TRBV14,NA,TGTGCCAGCAGCCAGACACTTAATTCACCCCTCCACTTT,CASSQTLNSPLHF
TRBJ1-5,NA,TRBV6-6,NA,TGTGCCAGCAGCGTCAACTCGGGTCAGCCCCAGCATTTT,CASSVNSGQPQHF
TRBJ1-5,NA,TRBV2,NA,TGTGCCAGCAGTAAAAGCAATCAGCCCCAGCATTTT,CASSKSNQPQHF
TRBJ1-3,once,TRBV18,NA,TGTGCCAGCTCACCATTGTTCGGGTTGAACTCTGGAAACACCATATATTTT,CASSPLFGLNSGNTIYF
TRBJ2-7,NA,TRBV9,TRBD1,TGTGCCAGCAGCCCTCAGGTGGCAGGGGGCTCCTACGAGCAGTACTTC,CASSPQVAGGSYEQYF
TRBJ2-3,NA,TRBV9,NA,TGTGCCAGCAGCGTAATTGTTGGCGGGGCCAACACAGATACGCAGTATTTT,CASSVIVGGANTDTQYF
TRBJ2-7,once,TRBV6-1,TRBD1,TGTGCCAGCAGTGAAGCTGGACAGGGGGCTCACGAGCAGTACTTC,CASSEAGQGAHEQYF
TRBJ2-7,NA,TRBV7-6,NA,TGTGCCAGCAGCTTAGACGACGGAGACTACGAGCAGTACTTC,CASSLDDGDYEQYF
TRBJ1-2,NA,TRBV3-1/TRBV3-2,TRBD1,TGTGCCAGCAGCAACCCCGCAGGGGGCGACTATGGCTACACCTTC,CASSNPAGGDYGYTF
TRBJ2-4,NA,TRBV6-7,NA,TGTGCCAGCAGTTACTCGGGGCAGCCTCTAGCCAAAAACATTCAGTACTTC,CASSYSGQPLAKNIQYF
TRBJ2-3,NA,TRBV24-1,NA,TGTGCCACCAGTGGGGATAGCAATACGCAGTATTTT,CATSGDSNTQYF
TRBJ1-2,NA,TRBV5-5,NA,TGTGCCAGCAGCTTGATTTACTTGGATGGCTACACCTTC,CASSLIYLDGYTF
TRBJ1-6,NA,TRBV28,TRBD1,TGTGCCAGCAGTTTAGGGGTCGGGACAGGTTCATATAATTCACCCCTCCACTTT,CASSLGVGTGSYNSPLHF
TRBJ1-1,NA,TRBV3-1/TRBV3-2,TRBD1,TGTGCCAGCAGCCAAGATTTACTGCCCCGGGACAGGTCAATGAACACTGAAGCTTTCTTT,CASSQDLLPRDRSMNTEAFF
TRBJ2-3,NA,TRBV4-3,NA,TGCGCCAGCAGCGCCGGGGGCGCCGATACGCAGTATTTT,CASSAGGADTQYF
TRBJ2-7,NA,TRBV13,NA,TGTGCCAGCAGCTTAGGGGGTAAATACGAGCAGTACTTC,CASSLGGKYEQYF
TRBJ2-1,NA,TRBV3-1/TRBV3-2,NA,TGTGCCAGCAGACAACAGGGCAATGAGCAGTTCTTC,CASRQQGNEQFF